The 30 T cell receptor beta chains presented below share a single source sample, sequenced in a study of T cell clonality in common variable immunodeficiency (dated by TCRdb to the mid-2010s). The library was prepared using the immunoSEQ multiplex PCR assay. This immuneACCESS table, as held by TCRdb, lists in-frame sequences with V and J called but not all clones. Of the missing ones, under half trace to an unresolved V gene in checked studies; the others have no known cause. Across this sample, about 33,000 clones were tabulated and none appeared just once. Jointly, the top ten make up almost 4.5% of the sample. Sequenced input: peripheral blood mononuclear cells. Every receptor here comes from a person between 18 and 69 years old in good health.

Comment on this clone: The CDR3 end is not reached by the read, which stops 3 residues before it; the germline J gene fills it in. In the same sample, other DNA sequences code for this CDR3. The chain combines TRBV2 with TRBJ2-1; possibly TRBD1 or TRBD2 for D (5 bases each). Germline CDR1 is SNHLY and CDR2 is FYNNEI. V lost 6 bases to trimming and J lost 7 bases, with 10 bases between them. CDR3 length equals 12 residues. Incomplete CDR3 DNA: TGTGCCAGCAGCGACAGAGGGAATGAG. Protein sequence: CASSDRGNE. The full CDR3 protein reads CASSDRGNEQFF.

Many counts were recorded for this clone. The CDR3 extends 3 residues past the end of the read, so its final part is completed from the germline J gene. The rearrangement joins TRBV14 to TRBJ2-3, with D possibly TRBD2 on 5 matching bases. V gave up 4 bases and J gave up 5 bases, with 10 bases separating them. Germline CDR1 and CDR2: SGHDN and FVKESK. This CDR3 is 13 amino acids long. The CDR3 DNA, read in part, is TGTGCCAGCAGCCCTCTAGCTGTAGATACG. It yields the protein CASSPLAVDT. The complete CDR3 sequence is CASSPLAVDTQYF.

This clone was picked up a small number of times. The read terminates 3 residues ahead of where the CDR3 ends, so the germline J gene completes it. This chain connects TRBV7-2 to TRBJ2-3; D remains ambiguous. This CDR3 is 14 amino acids long. V lost 1 base to trimming and J lost 4 bases, with 9 bases between them. The germline V gene has CDR1 SGHTA and CDR2 FQGNSA. CDR3 amino acids: CASSLGVGSDTQYF. The sequenced CDR3 bases are TGTGCCAGCAGCTTAGGGGTAGGGTCAGATACG.

Details on this clone: The read falls 3 residues short of the CDR3 end, and the missing part is taken from the germline J gene. The gene calls are TRBV7-9 and TRBJ2-7; weak D call: TRBD2 (6 bases). In germline, CDR1 is SEHNR, CDR2 FQNEAQ (reference sequence). The CDR3 loop spans 15 amino acids. V was pared by 1 base and J by 5 bases, with 15 bases between. The CDR3 sequence is CASSLEEAGGHEQYF. Incomplete CDR3 DNA: TGTGCCAGCAGCTTAGAAGAAGCGGGTGGCCACGAG.

The sample holds many counts of this clone. Read data end 3 residues before the CDR3 end; the end is taken from the germline J gene. V and J are TRBV20-1 and TRBJ2-5, with TRBD1 matching 9 bases. Trimming at V came to 1 base and at J to 4 bases, leaving 1 base not matched to a gene. Germline CDR1 reads DFQATT; CDR2 reads SNEGSKA (reference sequence). The CDR3 covers 13 residues. The CDR3 spells CSARGDRVETQYF. The covered CDR3 bases are TGCAGTGCTAGAGGGGACAGGGTAGAGACC.

For this clone: From the germline J gene comes the end of the CDR3, since the read stops 3 residues before it. The V call is TRBV30, the J call TRBJ2-7, with TRBD2 matching over 7 bases. The CDR3 length is 15 residues. Trimming at V came to 4 bases and at J to 2 bases, leaving 11 bases not matched to a gene. Germline lookup yields CDR1 GTSNPN and CDR2 SVGIG (reference sequence). CDR3 region: CAWTTIGGSAYEQYF. The sequenced CDR3 bases are TGTGCCTGGACCACAATCGGGGGGTCGGCCTACGAG. The entire variable domain, with the rest obtained from reference TRBV30 and TRBJ2-7, is as follows: SQTIHQWPATLVQPVGSPLSLECTVEGTSNPNLYWYRQAAGRGLQLLFYSVGIGQISSEVPQNLSASRPQDRQFILSSKKLLLSDSGFYLCAWTTIGGSAYEQYFGPGTRLTVT.

Comment on this clone: The CDR3 end lies 3 residues beyond the end of the read and is filled in from the germline J gene. The chain couples TRBV11-2 to TRBJ1-5, with TRBD1 matching 9 bases. The length of the CDR3 is 14 residues. Losses at the gene ends were 2 bases for V and 7 bases for J; bases not matched to a gene: 3. Germline-derived CDR1 and CDR2 are SGHAT and FQNNGV. The DNA read from the CDR3 is TGTGCCAGCAGCTTAAGAGGACAGGGGCAGCCC. Residues: CASSLRGQGQP. The entire CDR3 protein reads CASSLRGQGQPQHF.

This clone occurred many times. The DNA ends 3 residues before the CDR3 does, and the rest of the CDR3 is filled in from the germline J gene. The chain has TRBV7-9 and TRBJ1-1, with TRBD1 matching 8 bases. CDR3 size: 14 residues. CDR1 is SEHNR, CDR2 FQNEAQ, per germline (reference sequence). The CDR3 DNA, read in part, is TGTGCCAGCAGTCACCGGGACAGGAACTACGAG. This gives the protein CASSHRDRNYE. The CDR3 in its entirety is CASSHRDRNYEAFF.

This clone occurred many times. The CDR3 end is not reached by the read, which stops 3 residues before it; the germline J gene fills it in. The chain combines TRBV19 with TRBJ2-2; 11 nucleotides align to TRBD1. The V gene's germline CDR1 is LNHDA and CDR2 SQIVND (reference sequence). The junction had 4 bases not matched to a gene; V was cut back by 6 bases and J by 7 bases. The CDR3 contains 14 residues. The CDR3 sequence: CASSGTGGSGELFF. CDR3 DNA (partial): TGTGCCAGTAGCGGGACAGGGGGGAGCGGGGAG.

This clone was found a few times. With the read ending 3 residues before the CDR3 end, the germline J gene is used to fill in that end. The rearrangement links TRBV7-8 to TRBJ1-2, with TRBD1 as a possible D gene (5 bases). Germline CDR1 and CDR2: SGHVS and FQNEAQ. This CDR3 has 12 residues. The ends were cut back, 2 bases at V and 7 bases at J, with 8 bases in the middle. Incomplete CDR3 DNA: TGTGCCAGCAGCTTACAGGGTCTTGGC. Translated, it gives CASSLQGLG. The whole CDR3 is CASSLQGLGYTF.

This clone was counted a few times. The CDR3 extends 3 residues past the end of the read, so its final part is completed from the germline J gene. The V and J genes are TRBV30 and TRBJ1-1, with D hard to call. This CDR3 is built from 11 residues. The V end was cut by 8 bases, the J end by 7 bases, with 14 bases between. Germline V gene data show CDR1 as GTSNPN and CDR2 as SVGIG (reference sequence). CDR3 DNA (partial): TGTGCCCTCGCGGGTCTTGGTGAA. Protein: CALAGLGE. The full CDR3 reads CALAGLGEAFF.

Regarding this clone: The read is 3 residues too short to cover the CDR3 end, so that end is filled in from the germline J gene. V and J are TRBV2 and TRBJ1-1, with TRBD1 matching over 7 bases. This CDR3 spans 13 amino acids. The germline V gene has CDR1 SNHLY and CDR2 FYNNEI. Trimming at V came to 7 bases and at J to 1 base, leaving 3 bases not matched to a gene. The CDR3 DNA, read in part, is TGTGCCAGCAACGACAGGGCGAACACTGAA. Translated, it gives CASNDRANTE. The full-length CDR3 reads as CASNDRANTEAFF.

This clone showed up many times. The read falls 3 residues short of the CDR3 end, and the missing part is taken from the germline J gene. The rearrangement joins TRBV7-1 to TRBJ2-2; 12 nucleotides align to TRBD1. TRBV7-1 is an ORF; its function is uncertain. The CDR3 sequence is 19 residues long. Trimming at V came to 2 bases and at J to 5 bases, leaving 12 bases not matched to a gene. This CDR3 is CASSSRGPGQGARTGELFF. CDR3 bases read: TGTGCCAGCAGCTCACGGGGCCCGGGACAGGGGGCGCGAACCGGGGAG.

A few counts support this clone. The sequenced fragment ends 3 residues before the CDR3 boundary, so the rest is inferred from the germline J gene. This sequence joins TRBV18 and TRBJ1-1; 9 bases match TRBD1. Germline lookup yields CDR1 KGHSH and CDR2 LQKENI. V was clipped by 5 bases and J by 5 bases; unmatched bases: 6. This CDR3 spans 14 amino acids. CDR3 DNA, as far as it was read: TGTGCCAGCTCAGTAGGACAGGGGCGAACTGAA. It specifies CASSVGQGRTE. The entire CDR3 sequence reads CASSVGQGRTEAFF.

This clone occurred many times. The read is 3 residues too short to cover the CDR3 end, so that end is filled in from the germline J gene. The chain has TRBV4-1 and TRBJ1-2, with 9 bases lining up with TRBD1. This CDR3 region has 16 residues. Germline V CDR1 and CDR2: MGHRA, YSYEKL. V shed 2 bases, J shed 4 bases, and the junction held 8 bases outside the gene matches. The CDR3 sequence: CASSQIPGQGTYGYTF. CDR3 DNA, as far as it was read: TGCGCCAGCAGCCAAATCCCGGGACAGGGTACCTATGGC.

This clone was observed many times. The CDR3 reads CAWSVGLADTQYF. CDR3 DNA (partial): TGTGCCTGGAGTGTAGGACTAGCGGATACG. V usage is TRBV30 and J usage is TRBJ2-3; 9 positions match TRBD2. The CDR3 extends 3 residues past the end of the read, so its final part is completed from the germline J gene. The CDR3 is 13 amino acids. Germline CDR1 and CDR2: GTSNPN and SVGIG (reference sequence). V was clipped by 0 bases and J by 6 bases; unmatched bases: 1.

There are many counts of this clone. The CDR3 end lies 3 residues beyond the end of the read and is filled in from the germline J gene. This chain joins TRBV28 and TRBJ1-4; 8 nucleotides align to TRBD1. Germline V gene sequence: CDR1 MDHEN, CDR2 SYDVKM. The CDR3 is 15 residues long. Trimming removed 6 bases from V and 8 bases from J; junction bases left unmatched: 11. The CDR3 is CASRLDGQGREKLFF. CDR3 DNA (partial): TGTGCCAGCAGGCTAGACGGACAGGGCCGAGAAAAA.

There are many counts of this clone. The read stops 3 residues short of the end of the CDR3; the missing end is completed from the germline J gene. Other DNA sequences from this sample encode an identical CDR3 as well. The chain couples TRBV18 to TRBJ2-7; TRBD1 matches at 7 bases. The CDR3 covers 14 residues. V gave up 0 bases and J gave up 3 bases; unmatched junction bases: 2. Germline CDR1 is KGHSH and CDR2 is LQKENI. The CDR3 loop reads CASSPPGQNYEQYF. The sequenced CDR3 bases are TGTGCCAGCTCACCACCGGGACAGAACTACGAG.

This clone was observed at least ten times. The read finishes 3 residues shy of the CDR3 end, and the germline J gene is used to complete it. This chain joins TRBV20-1 and TRBJ2-7; D is perhaps TRBD2 (6 bases). The CDR3 has 16 amino acids. From germline, CDR1 is DFQATT and CDR2 SNEGSKA (reference sequence). Trimming shortened V by 2 bases and J by 3 bases, and 20 bases separated the two germline ends. Partial CDR3 DNA: TGCAGTGCTAGACCCCCGAACGGGAGAGGGGACTACGAG. This codes for CSARPPNGRGDYE. In full, the CDR3 reads CSARPPNGRGDYEQYF.

Concerning this clone: The sequenced fragment ends 3 residues before the CDR3 boundary, so the rest is inferred from the germline J gene. V gene TRBV5-1 combines with J gene TRBJ2-7, with 12 bases fitting TRBD1. Germline lookup yields CDR1 SGHRS and CDR2 YFSETQ. CDR3 size: 14 residues. The ends lost 4 bases at V and 6 bases at J; junction bases unmatched: 5. CDR3 DNA, as far as it was read: TGCGCCAGCAGCACAGGGACAGGGGGCGGCGAG. Translating it yields CASSTGTGGGE. The whole CDR3 reads CASSTGTGGGEQYF.

The chain's CDR3 is CASSIGVEEKLFF. The DNA read from the CDR3 is TGTGCCAGTAGTATCGGGGTGGAGGAAAAG. The rearrangement joins TRBV19 to TRBJ2-2; D might be TRBD2 (5 bases). The missing CDR3 end, 3 residues past where the read stops, is filled in from the germline J gene. CDR3 length: 13 amino acids. CDR1 LNHDA and CDR2 SQIVND come from the germline V gene (reference sequence).

This clone has a count of ten or more. CDR3 protein: CASKDRGREPQHF. The CDR3 bases that were read are TGTGCCAGCAAAGACAGGGGGAGAGAGCCC. The chain combines TRBV2 with TRBJ1-5, with 9 bases lining up with TRBD1. Read coverage stops 3 residues before the CDR3 terminus; the germline J gene supplies the remainder. V lost 7 bases and J lost 8; bases outside the gene matches: 6. Germline CDR1 and CDR2: SNHLY and FYNNEI. The CDR3 is 13 residues long.

The sample holds many counts of this clone. The read is 3 residues too short to cover the CDR3 end, so that end is filled in from the germline J gene. The chain carries TRBV28 and TRBJ2-1; 8 bases line up with TRBD2. Looked up from germline, CDR1 is MDHEN and CDR2 is SYDVKM. V gave up 2 bases and J gave up 4 bases; unmatched junction bases: 7. The length of the CDR3 is 16 residues. CDR3 sequence: CASSLGSSGLYNEQFF. CDR3 DNA (partial): TGTGCCAGCAGTTTAGGTTCTAGCGGGCTTTACAATGAG.

To note about this clone: Read coverage stops 3 residues before the CDR3 terminus; the germline J gene supplies the remainder. The genes are TRBV2 and TRBJ1-2; unclear D gene. With 7 bases removed from V and 0 bases from J, the gap between germline ends came to 15 bases. This CDR3 contains 15 residues. The germline CDR1 and CDR2 sequences are SNHLY and FYNNEI. CDR3 region: CASTRNFLANYGYTF. CDR3 DNA, as far as it was read: TGTGCCAGCACCCGAAACTTTTTAGCTAACTATGGC.

For this clone: The CDR3 is cut off 3 residues early in the read; its end comes from the germline J gene. V gene TRBV2 combines with J gene TRBJ2-3, with TRBD1 matching over 9 bases. The CDR3 totals 14 residues. Germline lookup yields CDR1 SNHLY and CDR2 FYNNEI. Partial CDR3 DNA: TGTGCCAGCAGTCCGGGACAGGGAAGGGAGACG. Translating gives CASSPGQGRET. The whole CDR3 is CASSPGQGRETQYF.

This clone ranks as medium-sized. The CDR3 end is not reached by the read, which stops 3 residues before it; the germline J gene fills it in. The chain has TRBV5-1 and TRBJ2-2; D is perhaps TRBD2 (5 bases). There are 15 residues in the CDR3. Germline V gives CDR1 SGHRS, CDR2 YFSETQ. Trimming cost V 0 bases and J 4 bases, with 10 bases left between them. CDR3 bases read: TGCGCCAGCAGCTTGGAATGGGCGGGCACCGGGGAG. Translation gives CASSLEWAGTGE. The entire CDR3 sequence reads CASSLEWAGTGELFF.

This clone was picked up many times. The sequenced fragment ends 3 residues before the CDR3 boundary, so the rest is inferred from the germline J gene. This chain connects TRBV5-1 to TRBJ2-7, with unresolved D. The CDR3 has 14 residues. V gave up 0 bases and J gave up 0 bases, with 7 bases separating them. Germline V gene sequence: CDR1 SGHRS, CDR2 YFSETQ. The part of the CDR3 DNA that was read is TGCGCCAGCAGCTTGGTTCCCAGCTCCTACGAG. Its translation is CASSLVPSSYE. The CDR3 as a whole reads CASSLVPSSYEQYF.

This clone was detected a few times. The read ends 3 residues early relative to the CDR3; the germline J gene fills the gap. The chain is built from TRBV18 and TRBJ1-2; D gene uncertain. The CDR3 is 14 residues long. CDR1 is KGHSH and CDR2 is LQKENI in the germline V gene. CDR3: CASSPGGSLLDYTF. CDR3 DNA (partial): TGTGCCAGCTCACCCGGCGGGAGCCTCCTCGAC.

This clone has at least ten counts. The CDR3 extends 3 residues past the end of the read, so its final part is completed from the germline J gene. The chain recombines TRBV6-1 with TRBJ1-1, with D maybe TRBD1 (5 bases). Germline assignment: CDR1 MNHNS and CDR2 SASEGT. CDR3 length: 14 amino acids. Trimming pared 0 bases from V and 6 bases from J, leaving 11 bases between. Incomplete CDR3 DNA: TGTGCCAGCAGTGAAGCGCGCGGGGGATCTGAA. Translated, it gives CASSEARGGSE. The full CDR3 protein reads CASSEARGGSEAFF.

This clone has ten or more counts. The read comes to an end 3 residues before the CDR3 does, leaving the germline J gene to fill in the end. This chain links TRBV5-4 with TRBJ1-2; D unclear. Germline V CDR1 and CDR2: SGHNT, YYREEE (reference sequence). This CDR3 spans 13 amino acids. The CDR3 DNA, read in part, is TGTGCCAGCAGCAGGGCCCCAGGTGACGGC. Translated: CASSRAPGDG. The entire CDR3 sequence reads CASSRAPGDGYTF.